This TCR beta chain stems from a study of blood T cell repertoires in COVID-19 (TCRdb year 2020). Notes on the research overall: Samples covering the acute and convalescent phases of COVID-19 were provided by collaborators in the United States, Italy and Spain. Samples came from the ongoing ImmuneRACE study (first 160 participants) plus 1,254 subjects from 6 global collaborators. Where HLA class I and class II types were available, the types were taken from metadata supplied by the sample provider, not from assay-based typing. The material from the prospective study consisted of cDNA or gDNA derived from T cells, B-cell-depleted T cells, or PBMCs. The repertoires were released in a freely available public database meant as a resource for research on the immune response to SARS-CoV-2. Nearly every sample came with metadata listing a de-identified subject ID, COVID-19 status, age in years and sex. Subjects who had been exposed to COVID-19, were actively infected with it, or had recovered from it provided the deeply sampled blood TCRbeta repertoires that made up the dataset. The investigation overall reported the following: How much clinical and demographic metadata was included differed by source and by participant, and the metadata was provided uncurated.

TCRbeta CDR3 regions were amplified from genomic DNA by means of the immunoSEQ Assay, a bias-controlled multiplex PCR. The original methods were these. Nucleated cell counts per sample were estimated from amplification of reference gene primers within the assay. To quantify the absolute abundance of each unique TCRbeta CDR3 rearrangement, sequence reads were collapsed and filtered. Productive Simpson clonality was computed per sample as the square root of Simpson's diversity index over productive rearrangements. The immuneACCESS repertoire file appears here via TCRdb, limited to in-frame rearrangements. These files lack a portion of the clones; in checked studies, under half of the deficit traces to unresolved V genes, and the cause of the others is not known. Clone size and the V and J calls come from that table; the DNA yielded D and trimming. Counted in this sample were nearly 95,000 clones; approximately 87% of them appeared once. The top ten hold around 1.5% of the sample.

With regard to this clone: This clone's antigen is unknown. One base away there is no much larger clone; base qualities are not given.

CDR1 and CDR2, looked up from the germline V gene, are MDHEN and SYDVKM. The CDR3, from cysteine to phenylalanine, totals 13 residues. CDR3 DNA only is kept here, 39 bases in frame from base 1. V and J lose 10 bases and 1 base, and a span of 14 bases separates them. Whole blood was collected in K2EDTA tubes by collaborating institutions according to the institutions' own protocols. Collaborator samples were shipped for TCRbeta analysis as frozen whole blood, isolated PBMCs, or DNA extracted from either sample type. The sequenced sample was peripheral blood. The source is a human donor with active COVID-19. The donor label of this sample is uncertain. The chain links TRBV28 with TRBJ2-7; no D gene is confidently identified. The encoded CDR3 is CATTATHSYEQYF. The DNA is TGTGCCACCACAGCTACCCATTCCTACGAGCAGTACTTC.